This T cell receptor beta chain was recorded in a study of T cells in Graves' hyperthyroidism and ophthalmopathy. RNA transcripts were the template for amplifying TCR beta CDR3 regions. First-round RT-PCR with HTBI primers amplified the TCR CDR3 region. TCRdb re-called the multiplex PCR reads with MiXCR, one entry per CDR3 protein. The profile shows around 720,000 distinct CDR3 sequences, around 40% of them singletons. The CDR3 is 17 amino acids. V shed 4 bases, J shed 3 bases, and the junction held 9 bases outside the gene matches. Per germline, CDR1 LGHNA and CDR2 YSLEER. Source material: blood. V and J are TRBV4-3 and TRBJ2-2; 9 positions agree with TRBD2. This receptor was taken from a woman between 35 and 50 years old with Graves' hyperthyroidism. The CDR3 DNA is TGCGCCAGCAGCCCATACAGGACTAGCGTAGACACCGGGGAGCTGTTTTTT. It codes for CASSPYRTSVDTGELFF.